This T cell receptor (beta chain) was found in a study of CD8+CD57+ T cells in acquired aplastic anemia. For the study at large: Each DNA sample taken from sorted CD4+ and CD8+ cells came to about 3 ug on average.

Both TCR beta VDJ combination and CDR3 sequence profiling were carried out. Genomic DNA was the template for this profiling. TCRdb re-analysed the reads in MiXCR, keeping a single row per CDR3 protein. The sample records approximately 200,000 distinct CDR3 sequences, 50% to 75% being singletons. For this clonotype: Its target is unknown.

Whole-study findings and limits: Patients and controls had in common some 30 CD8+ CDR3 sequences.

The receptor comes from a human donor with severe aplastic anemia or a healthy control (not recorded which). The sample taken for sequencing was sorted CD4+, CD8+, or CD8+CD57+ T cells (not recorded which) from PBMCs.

The CDR3 protein is CSVGQPPYEQYF. In DNA form, the CDR3 reads TGCAGCGTTGGGCAGCCTCCCTACGAGCAGTACTTC. The gene calls are TRBV29-1 and TRBJ2-7; D is uncertain. The CDR3 extends over 12 amino acids. V shed 4 bases and J shed 2 bases, with 9 bases lying between them. Germline loops: CDR1 SQVTM, CDR2 ANQGSEA.